Following are 22 T cell receptor beta chains from one sample sequenced in a study of long-term antiretroviral therapy in people with HIV. A v3.0 immunoSEQ assay was performed at survey level. The assay was immunoSEQ multiplex PCR, and TCRdb's table has in-frame clones only and misses some. The table shows around 30,000 clones, with about 93% occurring only once. This specimen was unsorted PBMCs, taken roughly 6.5 years after starting antiretroviral therapy. The receptor set was obtained from a woman aged 35 to 49 with HIV.

The gene calls are TRBV18 and TRBJ2-1; D is perhaps TRBD2 (6 bases). The V end was cut by 1 base, the J end by 5 bases, with 15 bases between. The germline CDR1 and CDR2 sequences are KGHSH and LQKENI. The CDR3 extends over 16 amino acids. The CDR3 loop reads CASSPRGTSGDNEQFF. For the CDR3, the DNA is TGTGCCAGCTCACCACGCGGGACGAGTGGGGACAATGAGCAGTTCTTC.

The V call is TRBV28, the J call TRBJ1-2; possibly TRBD1 for D (6 bases). The CDR3 contains 13 residues. The germline gives CDR1 MDHEN, CDR2 SYDVKM. Trimming took off 7 bases at V and 5 bases at J, with 14 bases between the two ends. CDR3 in amino acids: CASTNRVIYGYTF. DNA for the CDR3: TGTGCCAGCACTAACAGGGTAATTTATGGCTACACCTTC.

This clone was observed a single time. V usage is TRBV4-1 and J usage is TRBJ1-1; unclear D gene. Germline loops: CDR1 MGHRA, CDR2 YSYEKL. V was trimmed by 1 base and J by 5 bases, leaving 5 bases between them. This CDR3 region has 12 residues. CDR3 DNA sequence: TGCGCCAGCAGCCAAGTTAGGACTGAAGCTTTCTTT. Encoded protein: CASSQVRTEAFF.

The rearrangement joins TRBV27 to TRBJ1-2; TRBD1 might be the D (6 bases). CDR1 is MNHEY, CDR2 SMNVEV, per germline (reference sequence). Trimming shortened V by 4 bases and J by 4 bases, and 16 bases separated the two germline ends. The CDR3 sequence is 15 residues long. For the CDR3, the DNA is TGTGCCAGCAGTTCGGGGACACGTGGTTCCTATGGCTACACCTTC. It yields the protein CASSSGTRGSYGYTF.

The chain has TRBV7-2 and TRBJ1-2, with 10 nucleotides matching TRBD1. CDR1 is SGHTA and CDR2 is FQGNSA in the germline V gene. The V segment lost 5 bases and the J segment 4 bases; nucleotides outside the gene matches: 1. This CDR3 region has 13 residues. DNA of the CDR3: TGTGCCAGCAGCCGGGACAGGGGCTATGGCTACACCTTC. Encoded protein: CASSRDRGYGYTF.

The rearrangement joins TRBV9 to TRBJ2-3; 8 positions agree with TRBD1. The CDR3 contains 14 residues. The V gene's germline CDR1 is SGDLS and CDR2 YYNGEE. J lost 0 bases, V lost 4 bases, and 1 base had no gene match. The CDR3 DNA reads TGTGCCAGCAGCAGGACAGGGAGCACAGATACGCAGTATTTT. Its translation: CASSRTGSTDTQYF.

Here the CDR3 reads CAWTRLSGGGETQYF. CDR3 nucleotides: TGTGCCTGGACCAGACTTAGCGGGGGGGGCGAGACCCAGTACTTC. J is TRBJ2-5 and V is TRBV30; 11 bases are shared with TRBD2. Losses at the gene ends were 4 bases for V and 5 bases for J; bases not matched to a gene: 9. Per germline, CDR1 GTSNPN and CDR2 SVGIG (reference sequence). The CDR3 is made up of 15 amino acids.

The J gene is TRBJ2-5, the V gene TRBV5-1; 16 nucleotides agree with TRBD2. The CDR3 is 17 amino acids. Germline V gives CDR1 SGHRS, CDR2 YFSETQ. Trimming at V came to 4 bases and at J to 2 bases, leaving 5 bases not matched to a gene. CDR3 coding DNA: TGCGCCAGCAGCCCCGGGACTAGCGGGGGGGCACAAGAGACCCAGTACTTC. Translation gives CASSPGTSGGAQETQYF.

This rearrangement joins TRBV7-8 to TRBJ1-5, with TRBD1 matching over 10 bases. Germline V gene lookup returns CDR1 SGHVS and CDR2 FQNEAQ. There are 14 residues in the CDR3. V trimming: 5 bases; J trimming: 4 bases; junction bases outside the gene matches: 2. CDR3 loop: CASSQGQGNQPQHF. The DNA of the CDR3 is TGTGCCAGCAGCCAGGGACAGGGGAATCAGCCCCAGCATTTT.

This rearrangement joins TRBV5-1 to TRBJ1-6; 7 bases map to TRBD1. The CDR3 has 17 amino acids. The junction had 16 bases not matched to a gene; V was cut back by 4 bases and J by 9 bases. Germline assignment: CDR1 SGHRS and CDR2 YFSETQ. In DNA, the CDR3 is TGCGCCAGCAGCCCCCGGGGGCCCGGGACAGCCGGTTCACCCCTCCACTTT. Protein sequence: CASSPRGPGTAGSPLHF.

V and J are TRBV9 and TRBJ2-6, with D uncertain. V lost 3 bases and J 3 bases, leaving 7 bases between the germline ends. This CDR3 spans 14 amino acids. Germline CDR1 and CDR2: SGDLS and YYNGEE. The CDR3 loop is CASSESYGANVLTF. The CDR3 DNA is TGTGCCAGCAGCGAGTCCTATGGGGCCAACGTCCTGACTTTC.

The chain recombines TRBV4-1 with TRBJ1-3, with a tentative D call TRBD1 (6 bases). The CDR3 has 16 residues. Deletions cut 4 bases from V and 2 bases from J, with 15 bases between. Germline V gives CDR1 MGHRA, CDR2 YSYEKL. The CDR3 is CASSPQGDTPGNTIYF. The CDR3 coding sequence is TGCGCCAGCAGCCCACAGGGCGATACTCCTGGAAACACCATATATTTT.

This clone has a single count. This chain uses TRBV7-2 with TRBJ2-7, with TRBD2 matching over 12 bases. This CDR3 is 16 amino acids long. Looked up from germline, CDR1 is SGHTA and CDR2 is FQGNSA. The V and J ends lost 1 base and 7 bases, in that order; junction bases with no gene match: 8. CDR3 sequence reads: CASSLEASGGADEQYF. The DNA for the CDR3 is TGTGCCAGCAGCTTAGAGGCTAGCGGGGGGGCAGATGAGCAGTACTTC.

The chain carries TRBV7-2 and TRBJ1-5; 7 positions agree with TRBD1. Germline-derived CDR1 and CDR2 are SGHTA and FQGNSA. With V trimmed by 3 bases and J by 0 bases, 5 bases remained unmatched. This CDR3 has 16 amino acids. CDR3 sequence: CASSLSGGYSNQPQHF. The DNA for the CDR3 is TGTGCCAGCAGCTTGTCAGGGGGTTATAGCAATCAGCCCCAGCATTTT.

The V call is TRBV2, the J call TRBJ1-4; 8 bases agree with TRBD1. The CDR3 length is 15 residues. V lost 7 bases to trimming and J lost 5 bases; unmatched junction nucleotides: 9. CDR1 is SNHLY and CDR2 is FYNNEI in the germline V gene. The chain's CDR3 is CASIFQDRENEKLFF. The CDR3 coding sequence is TGTGCCAGCATTTTCCAGGACAGGGAGAATGAAAAACTGTTTTTT.

The rearrangement uses TRBV7-9 and TRBJ2-3; 11 nucleotides match TRBD2. In germline, CDR1 is SEHNR, CDR2 FQNEAQ (reference sequence). The CDR3 is 19 residues long. Germline trimming cut 3 bases from V and 2 bases from J; bases unmatched to any gene: 13. The CDR3 sequence is CASSLGLAGGHGVTDTQYF. The CDR3 DNA is TGTGCCAGCAGCTTGGGGCTAGCGGGGGGCCACGGCGTCACAGATACGCAGTATTTT.

CDR3 bases: TGTGCCAGCAGTGAGGCCGGGACAGGGATCACCCAGCAGTACTTC. It codes for CASSEAGTGITQQYF. The chain uses TRBV2 and TRBJ2-7; 9 positions match TRBD1. With V trimmed by 3 bases and J by 8 bases, 11 bases remained unmatched. Germline-derived CDR1 and CDR2 are SNHLY and FYNNEI. The CDR3 has 15 residues.

This clone has a single count. This chain joins TRBV4-1 and TRBJ1-4, with 7 bases identical to TRBD1. Germline lookup yields CDR1 MGHRA and CDR2 YSYEKL. There are 16 residues in the CDR3. V gave up 0 bases and J gave up 6 bases; unmatched junction bases: 7. CDR3 in DNA: TGCGCCAGCAGCCAAGAAACAGGGGCCTGGGATGAAAAACTGTTTTTT. This translates into CASSQETGAWDEKLFF.

This sequence joins TRBV18 and TRBJ1-4; 12 bases are a match to TRBD1. The CDR3 contains 16 residues. Germline values: CDR1 KGHSH, CDR2 LQKENI. J lost 14 bases, V lost 3 bases, and 13 bases had no gene match. CDR3 protein: CASSPRNRDRGRELFF. The CDR3 DNA follows: TGTGCCAGCTCACCTCGCAACCGGGACAGGGGGCGAGAGCTGTTTTTT.

The rearrangement uses TRBV27 and TRBJ1-2; D remains unclear. There are 16 residues in the CDR3. Per germline, CDR1 MNHEY and CDR2 SMNVEV (reference sequence). The germline V and J ends were trimmed by 1 base and 0 bases, with 12 bases remaining between them. Written as DNA, the CDR3 is TGTGCCAGCAGTTTATTGGCGTCCGTAGCTAACTATGGCTACACCTTC. Encoded protein: CASSLLASVANYGYTF.

V is TRBV27 and J is TRBJ1-1; 8 bases are a match to TRBD1. After removal of 5 bases from V and 4 bases from J, the junction contained 6 bases not matched to a gene. The germline V gene has CDR1 MNHEY and CDR2 SMNVEV (reference sequence). This CDR3 region has 14 residues. CDR3 protein: CASSIQQGGTEAFF. For the CDR3, the DNA is TGTGCCAGCAGTATACAACAGGGGGGCACTGAAGCTTTCTTT.

The rearrangement uses TRBV5-4 and TRBJ2-5; a weak D match, TRBD2 (6 bases). The V and J ends lost 4 bases and 5 bases respectively, with 18 bases between them. Germline lookup yields CDR1 SGHNT and CDR2 YYREEE (reference sequence). This CDR3 is 15 amino acids long. CDR3 bases: TGTGCCAGCAGCGTACCGGGACCGGGGAGGGAGACCCAGTACTTC. It specifies CASSVPGPGRETQYF.